This T cell receptor beta chain is drawn from a study of blood T cell repertoires in COVID-19. Study-wide background: COVID-19 samples from acute and convalescent phases originated in the United States, Italy and Spain.

The ends were cut back, 1 base at V and 2 bases at J, with 11 bases in the middle. Germline V CDR1 and CDR2: LGHDT, YNNKEL (reference sequence). There are 15 residues in the CDR3. Original methodology: Counts of nucleated cells, estimated from reference gene primer amplification, were obtained. TCRdb's copy holds only in-frame clones and misses some; the assay was immunoSEQ multiplex PCR. V and J calls and clone size are those listed in that table; D and trimming were worked out from the DNA. The sample consists of hundreds of thousands of clones, roughly 90% of them appearing once. This chain joins TRBV3-1 (or the pseudogene TRBV3-2) and TRBJ1-2; D possibly corresponds to TRBD1 (6 bases). The sequence was obtained from a man aged 55 to 70 who had recovered from COVID-19. The specimen sequenced was peripheral blood. CDR3 sequence (DNA): TGTGCCAGCAGCCAAGGAGGAGGACAGAACTATGGCTACACCTTC. Translated: CASSQGGGQNYGYTF.